Shown below are 18 T cell receptor beta chains from a single sample sequenced in a study of T cell responses to AZD1222 COVID-19 vaccine. Assay: immunoSEQ multiplex PCR; the TCRdb copy retains only in-frame clones and omits some. The sample lists roughly 50,000 clones; 89% were seen once. Source: peripheral blood, taken on day 0 of AZD1222 vaccination. The receptors originated from an adult in good health.

This chain joins TRBV6-5 and TRBJ1-3; D is possibly TRBD1 (5 bases). The CDR3 extends over 14 amino acids. Trimming cost V 7 bases and J 5 bases, with 15 bases left between them. Germline V gives CDR1 MNHEY, CDR2 SVGAGI. The CDR3 coding sequence is TGTGCCAGCACCAAGGACAACCTACGAAACACCATATATTTT. Its translation: CASTKDNLRNTIYF.

The V call is TRBV9, the J call TRBJ2-2, with a weak D call TRBD2 (5 bases). V gave up 0 bases and J gave up 4 bases, with 13 bases separating them. The CDR3 loop spans 16 amino acids. Germline-derived CDR1 and CDR2 are SGDLS and YYNGEE. CDR3 nucleotides: TGTGCCAGCAGCGTAGACCCGGGAACTTCCACCGGGGAGCTGTTTTTT. This sequence encodes CASSVDPGTSTGELFF.

V is TRBV5-1 and J is TRBJ1-2, with D hard to call. The CDR3 contains 11 residues. Germline V gene sequence: CDR1 SGHRS, CDR2 YFSETQ. V was clipped by 4 bases and J by 6 bases, with 7 bases between them. CDR3 DNA: TGCGCCAGCAGCGAGAGTGATGGCTACACCTTC. As protein: CASSESDGYTF.

This clone was observed once. The chain joins TRBV6-6 to TRBJ1-2; 9 positions agree with TRBD1. From germline, CDR1 is MNHNY and CDR2 SVGAGI (reference sequence). Trimming at V came to 10 bases and at J to 4 bases, leaving 7 bases not matched to a gene. The CDR3 contains 13 residues. The CDR3: CATETGGGYGYTF. DNA of the CDR3: TGTGCCACCGAGACAGGGGGAGGCTATGGCTACACCTTC.

The rearrangement uses TRBV7-2 and TRBJ1-6, with D hard to call. CDR3 length: 17 residues. V lost 3 bases to trimming and J lost 6 bases, with 18 bases between them. Germline V gene data show CDR1 as SGHTA and CDR2 as FQGNSA. CDR3 region: CASSLVLGNSFNSPLHF. The CDR3 bases are TGTGCCAGCAGCTTGGTACTGGGGAATAGTTTTAATTCACCCCTCCACTTT.

The chain has TRBV27 and TRBJ2-2; possible D gene TRBD2, 6 bases. Trimming took off 7 bases at V and 1 base at J, with 19 bases between the two ends. The CDR3 is 17 amino acids. The germline gives CDR1 MNHEY, CDR2 SMNVEV (reference sequence). CDR3 sequence: CASTTPSAGLNTGELFF. The DNA for the CDR3 is TGTGCCAGCACCACCCCATCGGCGGGACTGAACACCGGGGAGCTGTTTTTT.

This sequence joins TRBV2 and TRBJ1-4; no clear D gene. Germline V lookup: CDR1 SNHLY, CDR2 FYNNEI. This CDR3 has 13 residues. The V gene lost 7 bases and the J gene lost 8 bases, with 14 bases spanning the gap. CDR3 DNA: TGTGCCAGCACGGAGCAAGCGTGGGAAAAACTGTTTTTT. Translating it yields CASTEQAWEKLFF.

J is TRBJ1-2 and V is TRBV29-1; TRBD1 aligns across 8 bases. J gave up 0 bases and V 3 bases, and 3 bases lay outside the gene matches. This CDR3 has 14 residues. Germline assignment: CDR1 SQVTM and CDR2 ANQGSEA. The CDR3 spells CSVDGQGPNYGYTF. CDR3 sequence (DNA): TGCAGCGTTGACGGACAGGGCCCTAACTATGGCTACACCTTC.

This clone was counted a few times. The chain has TRBV2 and TRBJ1-6; D unclear. This CDR3 spans 15 amino acids. Germline lookup yields CDR1 SNHLY and CDR2 FYNNEI. The V and J ends lost 4 bases and 9 bases respectively, with 16 bases between them. The CDR3 DNA reads as TGTGCCAGCAGTGTAGCAGCGGGAGGATTTTCACCCCTCCACTTT. Amino acids: CASSVAAGGFSPLHF.

The J gene is TRBJ1-1, the V gene TRBV12-3 or TRBV12-4; no definite D call. V was shortened by 3 bases and J by 7 bases, with 9 bases between the two germline ends. This CDR3 has 12 amino acids. The CDR3 nucleotides read TGTGCCAGCAGTTTTCTAGCGTTTGAAGCTTTCTTT. This codes for CASSFLAFEAFF.

The chain is built from TRBV5-1 and TRBJ2-7; maybe TRBD1 (6 bases). In germline, CDR1 is SGHRS, CDR2 YFSETQ. V gave up 1 base and J gave up 7 bases, with 18 bases separating them. The CDR3 is 15 amino acids. CDR3: CASSLTRGMEREQYF. In DNA, the CDR3 is TGCGCCAGCAGCTTGACTAGGGGGATGGAGAGGGAGCAGTACTTC. The entire variable domain, with the rest obtained from reference TRBV5-1 and TRBJ2-7, is as follows: KAGVTQTPRYLIKTRGQQVTLSCSPISGHRSVSWYQQTPGQGLQFLFEYFSETQRNKGNFPGRFSGRQFSNSRSEMNVSTLELGDSALYLCASSLTRGMEREQYFGPGTRLTVT.

The rearrangement links TRBV28 to TRBJ2-4; maybe TRBD1 (6 bases). Trimming took 3 bases from V and 5 from J, leaving 14 bases between them. The germline V gene encodes CDR1 MDHEN and CDR2 SYDVKM. This CDR3 is 15 amino acids long. The CDR3 spells CASSFSTGSQNIQYF. The CDR3 DNA reads TGTGCCAGCAGTTTCTCCACAGGGAGCCAAAACATTCAGTACTTC.

This chain connects TRBV18 to TRBJ1-2; TRBD1 aligns across 7 bases. The CDR3 contains 16 residues. CDR1 KGHSH and CDR2 LQKENI come from the germline V gene. V was clipped by 3 bases and J by 6 bases; unmatched bases: 13. This chain's CDR3 is CASSPLLSGGIDGYTF. For the CDR3, the DNA is TGTGCCAGCTCACCCCTTCTTTCAGGGGGGATTGATGGCTACACCTTC.

The gene calls are TRBV28 and TRBJ1-5, with D tentatively TRBD1 (6 bases). V gave up 6 bases and J gave up 5 bases, with 23 bases separating them. The CDR3 spans 17 residues. The germline V gene encodes CDR1 MDHEN and CDR2 SYDVKM. The CDR3 sequence: CASSQASTGPSDQPQHF. DNA of the CDR3: TGTGCCAGCAGCCAAGCCTCGACAGGTCCCTCGGATCAGCCCCAGCATTTT.

This chain joins TRBV7-9 and TRBJ2-2; weak D call: TRBD1 (6 bases). The CDR3 is 16 amino acids. Germline V gives CDR1 SEHNR, CDR2 FQNEAQ (reference sequence). The germline V and J ends were trimmed by 5 bases and 2 bases, with 15 bases remaining between them. The CDR3: CASSQNRDTNTGELFF. The CDR3 DNA sequence: TGTGCCAGCAGCCAAAACCGGGACACAAACACCGGGGAGCTGTTTTTT. Full variable domain (outside the CDR3, taken from reference TRBV7-9 and TRBJ2-2): DTGVSQNPRHKITKRGQNVTFRCDPISEHNRLYWYRQTLGQGPEFLTYFQNEAQLEKSRLLSDRFSAERPKGSFSTLEIQRTEQGDSAMYLCASSQNRDTNTGELFFGEGSRLTVL.

The V call is TRBV6-1, the J call TRBJ1-5, with D uncertain. Germline V gene data show CDR1 as MNHNS and CDR2 as SASEGT. This CDR3 contains 18 residues. The V end lost 3 bases, the J end lost 5 bases, and 23 bases lay between the germline ends. The CDR3 loop is CASSDGERRAFTDQPQHF. The CDR3 DNA follows: TGTGCCAGCAGTGATGGTGAGAGGAGGGCCTTCACGGATCAGCCCCAGCATTTT.

The chain uses TRBV10-2 and TRBJ2-1, with D uncertain. In germline, CDR1 is WSHSY, CDR2 SAAADI. CDR3 length equals 12 residues. V shed 4 bases and J shed 5 bases, with 6 bases lying between them. Written as DNA, the CDR3 is TGCGCCAGCAGTGCCGAAAACAATGAGCAGTTCTTC. Protein: CASSAENNEQFF.

The chain links TRBV7-9 to TRBJ2-5; 7 bases agree with TRBD2. CDR1 SEHNR and CDR2 FQNEAQ come from the germline V gene (reference sequence). This CDR3 spans 14 amino acids. After removal of 9 bases from V and 5 bases from J, the junction contained 12 bases not matched to a gene. Here the CDR3 DNA reads TGTGCCAGGGGGGAGGGCTATCGGGTGGAGACCCAGTACTTC. It yields the protein CARGEGYRVETQYF. Supplemented by reference TRBV7-9 and TRBJ2-5, the full variable domain reads DTGVSQNPRHKITKRGQNVTFRCDPISEHNRLYWYRQTLGQGPEFLTYFQNEAQLEKSRLLSDRFSAERPKGSFSTLEIQRTEQGDSAMYLCARGEGYRVETQYFGPGTRLLVL.